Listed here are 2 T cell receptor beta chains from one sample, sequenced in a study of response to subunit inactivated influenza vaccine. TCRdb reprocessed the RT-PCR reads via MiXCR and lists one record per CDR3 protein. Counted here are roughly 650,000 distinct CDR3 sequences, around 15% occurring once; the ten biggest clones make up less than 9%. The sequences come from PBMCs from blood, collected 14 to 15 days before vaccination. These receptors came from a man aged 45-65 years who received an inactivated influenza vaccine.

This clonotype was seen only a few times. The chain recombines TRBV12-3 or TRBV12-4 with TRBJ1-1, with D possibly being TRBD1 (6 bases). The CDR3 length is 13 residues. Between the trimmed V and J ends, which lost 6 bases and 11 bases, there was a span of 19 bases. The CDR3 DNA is TGTGCCAGCAGACTACAGGGCCTCCAGTTGGCTTTCTTT. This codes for CASRLQGLQLAFF.

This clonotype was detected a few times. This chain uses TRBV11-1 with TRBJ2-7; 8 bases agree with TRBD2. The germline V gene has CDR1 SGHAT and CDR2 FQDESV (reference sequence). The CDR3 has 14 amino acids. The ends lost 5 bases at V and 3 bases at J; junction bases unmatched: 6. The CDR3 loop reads CASSNPGRVYEQYF. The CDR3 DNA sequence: TGTGCCAGCAGCAACCCCGGGAGGGTCTACGAGCAGTACTTC.